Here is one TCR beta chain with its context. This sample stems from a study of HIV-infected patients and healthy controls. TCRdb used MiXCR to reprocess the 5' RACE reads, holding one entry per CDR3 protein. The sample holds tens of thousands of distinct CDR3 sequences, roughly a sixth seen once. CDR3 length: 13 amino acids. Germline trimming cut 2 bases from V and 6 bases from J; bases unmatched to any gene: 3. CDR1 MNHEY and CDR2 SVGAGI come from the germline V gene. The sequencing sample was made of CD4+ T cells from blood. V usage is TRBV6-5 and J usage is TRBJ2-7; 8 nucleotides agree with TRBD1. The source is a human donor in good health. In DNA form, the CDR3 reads TGTGCCAGCAGTTACATCGACAGGGGCGAGCAGTACTTC. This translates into CASSYIDRGEQYF.